This TCR beta chain appears in the sequencing data of a study of T cell responses to AZD1222 COVID-19 vaccine. The table came from immunoSEQ multiplex PCR; TCRdb's copy has only in-frame clones and leaves some out. The table lists 95,000 to 110,000 clones, roughly 90% of them singletons, with approximately 7% in the top ten. Germline values: CDR1 MDHEN, CDR2 SYDVKM. The CDR3 spans 15 residues. V lost 2 bases and J lost 2; bases outside the gene matches: 4. Material: peripheral blood, obtained on day 0 of AZD1222 vaccination. The rearrangement uses TRBV28 and TRBJ2-5, with 8 nucleotides matching TRBD1. This receptor was obtained from an adult in good health. CDR3 sequence: CASSLRDRHQETQYF. For the CDR3, the DNA is TGTGCCAGCAGTTTACGGGACAGGCATCAAGAGACCCAGTACTTC.